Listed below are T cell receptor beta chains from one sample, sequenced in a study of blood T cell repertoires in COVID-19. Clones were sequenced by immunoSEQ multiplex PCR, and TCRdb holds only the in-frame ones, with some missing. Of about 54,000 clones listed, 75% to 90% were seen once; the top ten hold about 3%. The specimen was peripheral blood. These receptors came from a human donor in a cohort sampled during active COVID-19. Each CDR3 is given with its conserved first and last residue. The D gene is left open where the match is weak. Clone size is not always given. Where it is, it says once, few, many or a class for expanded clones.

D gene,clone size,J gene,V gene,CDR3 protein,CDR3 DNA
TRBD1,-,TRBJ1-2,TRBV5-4,CASSFALGQGANGYTF,TGTGCCAGCAGCTTTGCCCTGGGACAGGGGGCAAATGGCTACACCTTC
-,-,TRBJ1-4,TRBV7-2,CASSLGPGGRKLFF,TGTGCCAGCAGCTTAGGTCCGGGTGGAAGGAAACTGTTTTTT
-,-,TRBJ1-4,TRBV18,CASSSGMGYEKLFF,TGTGCCAGCTCATCAGGGATGGGGTACGAAAAACTGTTTTTT
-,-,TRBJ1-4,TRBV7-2,CASTRGRGWGTNEKLFF,TGTGCCAGCACACGAGGGAGGGGCTGGGGGACTAATGAAAAACTGTTTTTT
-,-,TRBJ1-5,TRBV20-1,CSARRQPQHF,TGCAGTGCTAGACGGCAGCCCCAGCATTTT
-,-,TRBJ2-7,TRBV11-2,CASSFSGPSSYEQYF,TGTGCCAGCAGCTTCAGCGGGCCGAGCTCCTACGAGCAGTACTTC
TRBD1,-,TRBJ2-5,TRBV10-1,CASSRRGGETLETQYF,TGCGCCAGCAGTCGTCGAGGGGGCGAAACCCTAGAGACCCAGTACTTC
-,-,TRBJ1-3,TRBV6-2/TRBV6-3,CASSYDGAFSGNTIYF,TGTGCCAGCAGTTACGACGGAGCCTTCTCTGGAAACACCATATATTTT
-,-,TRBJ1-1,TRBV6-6,CASSYTLNTEAFF,TGTGCCAGCAGTTACACTTTGAACACTGAAGCTTTCTTT
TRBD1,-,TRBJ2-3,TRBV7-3,CASSIRGRGTDTQYF,TGTGCCAGCAGCATCAGGGGGCGCGGCACAGATACGCAGTATTTT
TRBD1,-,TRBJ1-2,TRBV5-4,CASSWSDRAAYGYTF,TGTGCCAGCAGCTGGTCGGACAGGGCCGCCTATGGCTACACCTTC
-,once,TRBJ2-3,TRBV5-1,CASSLGHPSALDTQYF,TGCGCCAGCAGCTTGGGGCATCCTTCTGCCTTAGATACGCAGTATTTT
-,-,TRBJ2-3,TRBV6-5,CASGTQDTQYF,TGTGCCAGCGGCACCCAGGATACGCAGTATTTT
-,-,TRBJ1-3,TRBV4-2,CASSLVDTNSGNTIYF,TGTGCCAGCAGCCTTGTGGACACGAACTCTGGAAACACCATATATTTT
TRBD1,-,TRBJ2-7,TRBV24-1,CATSDLDRARNEQYF,TGTGCCACCAGTGATTTGGACAGGGCGAGGAACGAGCAGTACTTC
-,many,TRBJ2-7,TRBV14,CASSPIASYEQYF,TGTGCCAGCAGCCCGATAGCGAGCTACGAGCAGTACTTC
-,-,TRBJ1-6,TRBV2,CASSEYGSYSPLHF,TGTGCCAGCAGTGAATATGGCAGTTATTCACCCCTCCACTTT
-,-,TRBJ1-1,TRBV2,CASSERGYTEAFF,TGTGCCAGCAGTGAGCGGGGTTACACTGAAGCTTTCTTT
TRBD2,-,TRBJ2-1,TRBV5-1,CASSLEVAGYNEQFF,TGCGCCAGCAGCTTGGAGGTAGCGGGGTACAATGAGCAGTTCTTC
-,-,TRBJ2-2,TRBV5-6,CASSLDGGGSTGELFF,TGTGCCAGCAGCTTGGATGGAGGCGGTAGCACCGGGGAGCTGTTTTTT
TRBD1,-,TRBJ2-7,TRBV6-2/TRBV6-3,CASSYDRGYEQYF,TGTGCCAGCAGTTACGACAGGGGCTACGAGCAGTACTTC
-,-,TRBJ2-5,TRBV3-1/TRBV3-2,CASSHPRGGMGETQYF,TGTGCCAGCAGCCATCCCCGTGGGGGCATGGGGGAGACCCAGTACTTC
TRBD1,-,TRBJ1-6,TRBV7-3,CASSAQGGDNSPLHF,TGTGCCAGCAGCGCCCAGGGGGGCGATAATTCACCCCTCCACTTT
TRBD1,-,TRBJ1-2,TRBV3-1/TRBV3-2,CASSQYRDSEHYGYTF,TGTGCCAGCAGCCAATACCGGGACAGTGAACACTATGGCTACACCTTC
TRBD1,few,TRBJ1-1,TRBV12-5,CASGKSPGQVGTEAFF,TGTGCTAGTGGTAAAAGTCCGGGACAGGTGGGCACTGAAGCTTTCTTT
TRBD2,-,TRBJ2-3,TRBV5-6,CASSLGSGGTDTQYF,TGTGCCAGCAGCTTGGGCAGCGGGGGGACGGATACGCAGTATTTT
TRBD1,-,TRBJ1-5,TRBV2,CASSVPGQGIGQPQHF,TGTGCCAGCAGCGTCCCGGGACAGGGGATTGGTCAGCCCCAGCATTTT
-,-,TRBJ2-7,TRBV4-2,CASSQGYSYEQYF,TGTGCCAGCAGCCAAGGGTACAGCTACGAGCAGTACTTC
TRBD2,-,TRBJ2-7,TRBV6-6,CASSYSGEGVRYEQYF,TGTGCCAGCAGTTATTCGGGGGAGGGCGTCAGGTACGAGCAGTACTTC
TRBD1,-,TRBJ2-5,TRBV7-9,CASSLVAVTGGKETQYF,TGTGCCAGCAGCTTAGTAGCGGTCACAGGGGGTAAAGAGACCCAGTACTTC
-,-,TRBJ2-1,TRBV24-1,CATSDNSGQDYNEQFF,TGTGCCACCAGTGATAATAGCGGTCAGGATTACAATGAGCAGTTCTTC
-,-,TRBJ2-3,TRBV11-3,CASSPGSARGDTQYF,TGTGCCAGCAGCCCGGGATCCGCTCGAGGGGATACGCAGTATTTT
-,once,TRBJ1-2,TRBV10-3,CAIRPDDSTTGFNYGYTF,TGTGCCATCAGACCAGATGACTCCACCACAGGATTTAACTATGGCTACACCTTC
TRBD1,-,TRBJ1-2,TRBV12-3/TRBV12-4,CASSSGQGGGYTF,TGTGCCAGCAGTTCAGGACAGGGTGGTGGCTACACCTTC
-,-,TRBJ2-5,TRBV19,CASSIRGRETQYF,TGTGCCAGTAGTATAAGGGGTAGGGAGACCCAGTACTTC
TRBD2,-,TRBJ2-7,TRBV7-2,CASSKDGLAGTPTYEQYF,TGTGCCAGCAGCAAGGACGGACTAGCGGGGACACCTACCTACGAGCAGTACTTC
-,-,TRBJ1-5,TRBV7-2,CASSPQGSNQPQHF,TGTGCCAGCAGCCCCCAGGGGAGCAATCAGCCCCAGCATTTT
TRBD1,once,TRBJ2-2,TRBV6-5,CASSWGTGNTGELFF,TGTGCCAGCAGTTGGGGGACAGGCAACACCGGGGAGCTGTTTTTT
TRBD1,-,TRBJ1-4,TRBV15,CATSRTYPGQDEKLFF,TGTGCCACCAGCAGAACTTATCCGGGACAGGATGAAAAACTGTTTTTT
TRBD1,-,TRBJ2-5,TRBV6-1,CASSDPRGRGETQYF,TGTGCCAGCAGTGACCCCAGGGGGCGCGGGGAGACCCAGTACTTC
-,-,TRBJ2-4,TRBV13,CASSSGTGRGSNIQYF,TGTGCCAGCAGCTCCGGTACAGGCAGGGGAAGTAACATTCAGTACTTC
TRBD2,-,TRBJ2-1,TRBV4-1,CASSRPSRGAYNEQFF,TGCGCCAGCAGCCGCCCGTCGCGGGGGGCCTACAATGAGCAGTTCTTC
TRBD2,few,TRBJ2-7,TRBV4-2,CASSQDERGLYEQYF,TGTGCCAGCAGCCAAGATGAGCGGGGACTCTACGAGCAGTACTTC
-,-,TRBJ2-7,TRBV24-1,CATSDLTGEQYF,TGTGCCACCAGTGATTTAACAGGCGAGCAGTACTTC
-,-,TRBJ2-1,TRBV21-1,CASSKVKFGTSSNNEQFF,TGTGCCAGCAGCAAAGTGAAGTTTGGGACTAGCAGTAACAATGAGCAGTTCTTC
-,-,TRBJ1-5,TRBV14,CASSLTGFQPQHF,TGTGCCAGCAGCCTTACAGGGTTTCAGCCCCAGCATTTT
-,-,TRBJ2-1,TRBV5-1,CASSFGTQRFSYNEQFF,TGCGCCAGCAGCTTTGGTACACAGCGGTTCTCCTACAATGAGCAGTTCTTC
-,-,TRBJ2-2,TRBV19,CASSLGQGWTGELFF,TGTGCCAGTAGTCTGGGGCAGGGGTGGACCGGGGAGCTGTTTTTT
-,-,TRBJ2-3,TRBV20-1,CSAPSGDTQYF,TGCAGTGCTCCCTCGGGAGATACGCAGTATTTT
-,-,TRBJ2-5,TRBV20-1,CSALAEETQYF,TGCAGTGCCTTAGCGGAAGAGACCCAGTACTTC
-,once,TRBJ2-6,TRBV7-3,CASSFERSGANVLTF,TGTGCCAGCAGCTTTGAACGGTCTGGGGCCAACGTCCTGACTTTC
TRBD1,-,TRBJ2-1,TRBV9,CASSRDRDPFSYNEQFF,TGTGCCAGCAGCCGGGACAGGGATCCCTTCTCCTACAATGAGCAGTTCTTC
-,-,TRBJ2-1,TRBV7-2,CASSLGWTDYNEQFF,TGTGCCAGCAGCTTAGGGTGGACAGACTACAATGAGCAGTTCTTC
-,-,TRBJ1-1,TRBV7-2,CASSSGQNTEAFF,TGTGCCAGCAGCTCCGGACAGAACACTGAAGCTTTCTTT
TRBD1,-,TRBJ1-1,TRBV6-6,CASSPTPTGLQAENTEAFF,TGTGCCAGCAGTCCGACCCCGACAGGGCTTCAGGCGGAGAACACTGAAGCTTTCTTT
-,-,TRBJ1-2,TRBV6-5,CASSRTYGYTF,TGTGCCAGCAGCAGAACCTATGGCTACACCTTC
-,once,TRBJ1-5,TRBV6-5,CASAGFQPQHF,TGTGCCAGCGCGGGGTTTCAGCCCCAGCATTTT
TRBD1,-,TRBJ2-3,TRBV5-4,CASSPSRDRVRDTQYF,TGTGCCAGCAGCCCGTCCCGGGACAGGGTCCGAGATACGCAGTATTTT
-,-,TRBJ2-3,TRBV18,CASSPPTSTDTQYF,TGTGCCAGCTCACCACCCACTAGCACAGATACGCAGTATTTT